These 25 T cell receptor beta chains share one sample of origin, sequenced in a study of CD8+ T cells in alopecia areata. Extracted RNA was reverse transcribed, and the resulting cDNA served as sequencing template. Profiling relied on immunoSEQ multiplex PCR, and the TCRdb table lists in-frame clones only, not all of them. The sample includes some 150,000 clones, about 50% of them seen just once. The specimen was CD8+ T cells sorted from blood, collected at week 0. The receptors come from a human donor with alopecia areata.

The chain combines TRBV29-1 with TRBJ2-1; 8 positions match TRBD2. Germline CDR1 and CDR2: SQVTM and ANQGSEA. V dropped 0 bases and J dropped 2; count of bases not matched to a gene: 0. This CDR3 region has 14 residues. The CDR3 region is CSVEDGGAYNEQFF. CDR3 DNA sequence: TGCAGCGTTGAAGACGGGGGGGCCTACAATGAGCAGTTCTTC.

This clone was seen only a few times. CDR3 sequence (DNA): TGTGCCAGTAGTATAGTGGTAGGAGGGTCCGATCAGCCCCAGCATTTT. Translation gives CASSIVVGGSDQPQHF. V gene TRBV19 combines with J gene TRBJ1-5, with D unclear. There are 16 residues in the CDR3. Germline V gene data show CDR1 as LNHDA and CDR2 as SQIVND (reference sequence). V dropped 1 base and J dropped 5 bases, with 15 bases sitting between them.

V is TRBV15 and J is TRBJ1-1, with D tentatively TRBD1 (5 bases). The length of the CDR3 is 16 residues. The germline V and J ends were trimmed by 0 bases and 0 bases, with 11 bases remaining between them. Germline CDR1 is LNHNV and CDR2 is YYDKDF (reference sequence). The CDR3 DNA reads TGTGCCACCAGCAGAGAGACAGATTACATGAACACTGAAGCTTTCTTT. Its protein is CATSRETDYMNTEAFF. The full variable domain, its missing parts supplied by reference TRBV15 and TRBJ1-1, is DAMVIQNPRYQVTQFGKPVTLSCSQTLNHNVMYWYQQKSSQAPKLLFHYYDKDFNNEADTPDNFQSRRPNTSFCFLDIRSPGLGDTAMYLCATSRETDYMNTEAFFGQGTRLTVV.

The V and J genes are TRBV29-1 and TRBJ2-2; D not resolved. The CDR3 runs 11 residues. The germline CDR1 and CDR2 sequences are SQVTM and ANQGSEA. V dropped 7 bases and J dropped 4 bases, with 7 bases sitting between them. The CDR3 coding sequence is TGCAGCGGGTTGAGCACCGGGGAGCTGTTTTTT. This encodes CSGLSTGELFF.

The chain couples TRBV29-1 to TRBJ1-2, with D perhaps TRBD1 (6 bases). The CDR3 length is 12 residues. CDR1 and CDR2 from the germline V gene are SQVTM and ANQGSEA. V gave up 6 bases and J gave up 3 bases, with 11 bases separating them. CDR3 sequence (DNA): TGCAGCGTACAGGACAGAGACTATGGCTACACCTTC. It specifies CSVQDRDYGYTF.

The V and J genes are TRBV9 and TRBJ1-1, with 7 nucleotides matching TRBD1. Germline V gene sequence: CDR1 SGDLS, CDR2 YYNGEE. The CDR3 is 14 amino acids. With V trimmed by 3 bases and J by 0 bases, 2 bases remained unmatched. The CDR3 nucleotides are TGTGCCAGCAGCGGACAGGGATTGAACACTGAAGCTTTCTTT. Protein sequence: CASSGQGLNTEAFF.

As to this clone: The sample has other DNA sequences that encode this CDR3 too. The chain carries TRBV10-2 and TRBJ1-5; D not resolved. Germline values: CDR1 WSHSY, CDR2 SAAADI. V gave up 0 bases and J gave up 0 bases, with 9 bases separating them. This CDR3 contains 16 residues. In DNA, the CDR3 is TGCGCCAGCAGTGAGTCGCCAGGCAATAGCAATCAGCCCCAGCATTTT. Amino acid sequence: CASSESPGNSNQPQHF.

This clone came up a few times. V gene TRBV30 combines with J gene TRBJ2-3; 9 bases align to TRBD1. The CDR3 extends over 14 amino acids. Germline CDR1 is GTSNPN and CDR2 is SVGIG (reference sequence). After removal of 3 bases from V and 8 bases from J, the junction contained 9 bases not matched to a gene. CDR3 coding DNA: TGTGCCTGGAGGTCCCGGGACAGGGAGGTTACGCAGTATTTT. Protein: CAWRSRDREVTQYF.

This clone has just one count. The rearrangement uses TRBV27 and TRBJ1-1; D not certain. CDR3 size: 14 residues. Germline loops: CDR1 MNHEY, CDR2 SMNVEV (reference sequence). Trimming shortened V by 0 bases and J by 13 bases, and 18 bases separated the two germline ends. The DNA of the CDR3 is TGTGCCAGCAGTTTATCACACGGGGTGCGGGAGAGTTTCTTT. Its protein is CASSLSHGVRESFF.

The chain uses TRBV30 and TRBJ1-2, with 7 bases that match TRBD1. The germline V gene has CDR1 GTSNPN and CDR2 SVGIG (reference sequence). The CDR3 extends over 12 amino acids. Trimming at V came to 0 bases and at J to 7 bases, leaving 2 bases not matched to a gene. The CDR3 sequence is CAWSVDRVGYTF. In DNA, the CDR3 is TGTGCCTGGAGTGTCGACAGGGTTGGCTACACCTTC.

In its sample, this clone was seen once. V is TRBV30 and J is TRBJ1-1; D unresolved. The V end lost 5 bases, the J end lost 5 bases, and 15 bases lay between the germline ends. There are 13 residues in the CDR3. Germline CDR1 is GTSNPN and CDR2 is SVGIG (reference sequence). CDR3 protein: CAWGPGGTTEAFF. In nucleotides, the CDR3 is TGTGCCTGGGGACCCGGAGGTACGACTGAAGCTTTCTTT.

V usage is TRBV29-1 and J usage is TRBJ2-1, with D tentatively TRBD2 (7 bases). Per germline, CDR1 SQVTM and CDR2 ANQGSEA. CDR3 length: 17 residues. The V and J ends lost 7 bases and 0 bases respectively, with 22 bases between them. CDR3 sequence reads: CSAPGGGGPSSYNEQFF. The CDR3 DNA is TGCAGCGCCCCCGGTGGCGGGGGCCCCAGCTCCTACAATGAGCAGTTCTTC.

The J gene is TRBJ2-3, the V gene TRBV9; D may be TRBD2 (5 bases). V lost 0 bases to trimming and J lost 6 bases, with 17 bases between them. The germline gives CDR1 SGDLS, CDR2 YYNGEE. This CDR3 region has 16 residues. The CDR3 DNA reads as TGTGCCAGCAGCGTAGCCGGGGATAGGAATTTGGATACGCAGTATTTT. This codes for CASSVAGDRNLDTQYF.

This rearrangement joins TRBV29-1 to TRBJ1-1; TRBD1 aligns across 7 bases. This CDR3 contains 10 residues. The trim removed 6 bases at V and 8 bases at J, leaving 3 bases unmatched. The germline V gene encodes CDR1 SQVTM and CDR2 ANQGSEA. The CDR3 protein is CSVRQGEAFF. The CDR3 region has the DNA TGCAGCGTGCGACAGGGAGAAGCTTTCTTT. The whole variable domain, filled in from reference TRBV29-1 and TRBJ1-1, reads SAVISQKPSRDICQRGTSLTIQCQVDSQVTMMFWYRQQPGQSLTLIATANQGSEATYESGFVIDKFPISRPNLTFSTLTVSNMSPEDSSIYLCSVRQGEAFFGQGTRLTVV.

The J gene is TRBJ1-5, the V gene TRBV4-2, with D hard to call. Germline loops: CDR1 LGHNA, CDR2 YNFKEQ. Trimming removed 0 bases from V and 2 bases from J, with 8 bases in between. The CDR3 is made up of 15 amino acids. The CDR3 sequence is CASSQDERGNQPQHF. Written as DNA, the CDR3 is TGTGCCAGCAGCCAAGATGAGCGGGGCAATCAGCCCCAGCATTTT.

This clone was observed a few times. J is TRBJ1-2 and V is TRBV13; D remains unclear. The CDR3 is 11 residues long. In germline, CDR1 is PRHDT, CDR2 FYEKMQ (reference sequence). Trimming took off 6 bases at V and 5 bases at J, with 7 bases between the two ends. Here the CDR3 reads CASSELYGYTF. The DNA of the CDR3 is TGTGCCAGCAGTGAATTATATGGCTACACCTTC.

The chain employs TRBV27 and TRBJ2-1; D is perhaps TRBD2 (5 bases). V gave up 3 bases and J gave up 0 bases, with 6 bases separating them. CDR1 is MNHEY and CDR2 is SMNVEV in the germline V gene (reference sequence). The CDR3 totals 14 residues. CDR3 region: CASSFGDSYNEQFF. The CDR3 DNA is TGTGCCAGCAGTTTCGGGGACTCCTACAATGAGCAGTTCTTC.

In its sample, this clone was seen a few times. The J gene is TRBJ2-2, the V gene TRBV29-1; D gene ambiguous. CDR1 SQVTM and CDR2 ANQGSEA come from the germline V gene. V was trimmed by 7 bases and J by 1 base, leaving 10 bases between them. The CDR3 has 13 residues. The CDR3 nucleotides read TGCAGCGGGACGGACGGGAACACCGGGGAGCTGTTTTTT. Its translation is CSGTDGNTGELFF.

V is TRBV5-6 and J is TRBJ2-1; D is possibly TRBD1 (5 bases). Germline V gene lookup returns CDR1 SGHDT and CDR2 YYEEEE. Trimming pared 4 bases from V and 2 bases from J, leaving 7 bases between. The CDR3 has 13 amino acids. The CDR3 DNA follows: TGTGCCAGCAGCCCAGGGACCTACAATGAGCAGTTCTTC. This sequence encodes CASSPGTYNEQFF.

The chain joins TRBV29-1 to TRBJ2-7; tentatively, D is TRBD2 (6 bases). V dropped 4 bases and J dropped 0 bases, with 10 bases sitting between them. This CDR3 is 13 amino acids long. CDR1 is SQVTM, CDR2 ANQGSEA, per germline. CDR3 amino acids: CSVAGGTSYEQYF. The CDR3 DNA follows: TGCAGCGTTGCCGGGGGAACCTCCTACGAGCAGTACTTC.

CDR3 in amino acids: CASSELDTHNYGYTF. The CDR3 DNA sequence: TGTGCCAGCAGTGAACTCGACACCCATAACTATGGCTACACCTTC. This chain connects TRBV2 to TRBJ1-2; D ambiguous. V shed 2 bases and J shed 1 base, with 11 bases lying between them. The germline V gene has CDR1 SNHLY and CDR2 FYNNEI. The CDR3 sequence is 15 residues long.

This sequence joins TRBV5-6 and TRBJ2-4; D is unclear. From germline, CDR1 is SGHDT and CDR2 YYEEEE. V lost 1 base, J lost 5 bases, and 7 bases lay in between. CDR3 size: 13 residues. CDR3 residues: CASSLLAENIQYF. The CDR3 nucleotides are TGTGCCAGCAGCTTGCTCGCCGAAAACATTCAGTACTTC. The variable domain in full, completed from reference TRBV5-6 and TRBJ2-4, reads DAGVTQSPTHLIKTRGQQVTLRCSPKSGHDTVSWYQQALGQGPQFIFQYYEEEERQRGNFPDRFSGHQFPNYSSELNVNALLLGDSALYLCASSLLAENIQYFGAGTRLSVL.

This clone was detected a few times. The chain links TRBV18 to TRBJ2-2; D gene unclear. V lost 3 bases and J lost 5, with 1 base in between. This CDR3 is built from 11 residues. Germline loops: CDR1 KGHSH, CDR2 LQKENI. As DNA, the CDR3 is TGTGCCAGCTCACCTACCGGGGAGCTGTTTTTT. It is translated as CASSPTGELFF.

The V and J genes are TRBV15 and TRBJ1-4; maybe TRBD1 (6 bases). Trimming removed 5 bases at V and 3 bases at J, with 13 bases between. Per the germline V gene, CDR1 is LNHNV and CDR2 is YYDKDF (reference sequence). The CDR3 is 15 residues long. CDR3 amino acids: CATSGEGQPNEKLFF. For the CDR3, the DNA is TGTGCCACCAGCGGGGAAGGACAGCCTAATGAAAAACTGTTTTTT.

CDR3 in DNA: TGCGCCAGCAGCCCCGACACAGATACGCAGTATTTT. Protein sequence: CASSPDTDTQYF. The chain recombines TRBV5-1 with TRBJ2-3; D is unclear. Germline assignment: CDR1 SGHRS and CDR2 YFSETQ. The CDR3 is 12 residues long. The V end lost 4 bases, the J end lost 2 bases, and 5 bases lay between the germline ends.